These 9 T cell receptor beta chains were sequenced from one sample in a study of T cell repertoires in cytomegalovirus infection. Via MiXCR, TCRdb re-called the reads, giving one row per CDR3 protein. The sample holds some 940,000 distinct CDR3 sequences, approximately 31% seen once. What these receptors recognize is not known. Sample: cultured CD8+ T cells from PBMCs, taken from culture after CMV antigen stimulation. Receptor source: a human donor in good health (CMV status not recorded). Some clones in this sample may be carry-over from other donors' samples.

In nucleotides, the CDR3 is TGTGCCAGCAGTTTATCGTCCATGAACTACGAGCAGTACGTC. Translation gives CASSLSSMNYEQYV. The gene calls are TRBV12-3 or TRBV12-4 and TRBJ2-7; D not certain. The CDR3 loop spans 14 amino acids. The germline V and J ends were trimmed by 2 bases and 3 bases, with 11 bases remaining between them.

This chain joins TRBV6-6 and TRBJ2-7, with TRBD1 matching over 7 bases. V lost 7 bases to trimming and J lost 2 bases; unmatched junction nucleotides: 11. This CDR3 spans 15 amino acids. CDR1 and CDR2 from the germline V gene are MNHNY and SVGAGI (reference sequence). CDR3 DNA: TGTGCCAGCACCCTCGACCCCGACAGGGCCTACGAGCAGTACGTC. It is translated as CASTLDPDRAYEQYV.

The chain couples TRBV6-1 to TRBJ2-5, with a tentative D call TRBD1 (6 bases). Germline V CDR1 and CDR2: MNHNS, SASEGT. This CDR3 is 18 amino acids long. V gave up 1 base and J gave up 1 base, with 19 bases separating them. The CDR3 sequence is CASSEDAGALPSQETQYF. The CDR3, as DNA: TGTGCCAGCAGTGAAGACGCAGGGGCTTTACCATCCCAAGAGACCCAGTACTTC.

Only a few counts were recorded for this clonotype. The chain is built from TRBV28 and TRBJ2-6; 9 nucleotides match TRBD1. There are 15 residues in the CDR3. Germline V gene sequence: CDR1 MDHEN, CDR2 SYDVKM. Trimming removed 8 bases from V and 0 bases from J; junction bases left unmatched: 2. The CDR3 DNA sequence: TGTGCCAGCCGGGACAGGGACTCTGGGGCCAACGTCCTGACTTTC. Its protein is CASRDRDSGANVLTF.

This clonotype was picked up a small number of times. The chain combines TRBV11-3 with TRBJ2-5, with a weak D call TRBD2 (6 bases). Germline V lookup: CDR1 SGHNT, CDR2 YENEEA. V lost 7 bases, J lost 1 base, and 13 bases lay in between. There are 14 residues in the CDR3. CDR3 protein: CASTFPGGQETQYF. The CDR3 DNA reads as TGTGCCAGCACCTTCCCCGGGGGCCAAGAGACCCAGTACTTC.

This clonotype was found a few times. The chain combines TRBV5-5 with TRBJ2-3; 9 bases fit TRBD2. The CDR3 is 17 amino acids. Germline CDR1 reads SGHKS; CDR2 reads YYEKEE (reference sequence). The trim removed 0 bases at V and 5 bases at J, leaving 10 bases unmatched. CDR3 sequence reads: CASSLDGGGGAGDTQYF. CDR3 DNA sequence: TGTGCCAGCAGCTTGGACGGGGGCGGGGGGGCCGGAGATACGCAGTATTTT.

CDR3 coding DNA: TGTGCCAGCAGTTTAACAGGGAGATCCTACGAGCAGTACTTC. Its protein product is CASSLTGRSYEQYF. This chain uses TRBV6-6 with TRBJ2-7, with D maybe TRBD1 (6 bases). This CDR3 is 14 amino acids long. Germline V gene sequence: CDR1 MNHNY, CDR2 SVGAGI (reference sequence). V gave up 4 bases and J gave up 1 base, with 11 bases separating them.

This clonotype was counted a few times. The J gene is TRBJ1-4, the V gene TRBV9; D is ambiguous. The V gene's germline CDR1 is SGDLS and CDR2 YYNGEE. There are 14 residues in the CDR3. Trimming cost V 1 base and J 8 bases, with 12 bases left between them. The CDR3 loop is CASSVTRRGEKLFF. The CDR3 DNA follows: TGTGCCAGCAGCGTAACACGTCGTGGGGAAAAACTGTTTTTT.

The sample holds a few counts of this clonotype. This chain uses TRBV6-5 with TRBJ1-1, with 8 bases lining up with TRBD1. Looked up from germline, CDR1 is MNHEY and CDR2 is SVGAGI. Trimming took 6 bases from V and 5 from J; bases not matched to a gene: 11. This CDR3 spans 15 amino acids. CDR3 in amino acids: CASSSSYRGGTEAFF. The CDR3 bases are TGTGCCAGCAGCTCTTCATACAGGGGGGGGACTGAAGCTTTCTTT.